This paragraph reports one T cell receptor (beta chain). This record belongs to a study of CD8 T cells in Susac syndrome. Germline values: CDR1 MNHEY, CDR2 SMNVEV (reference sequence). The ends lost 6 bases at V and 3 bases at J; junction bases unmatched: 3. The CDR3 extends over 13 amino acids. CD8+ and CD4+ T cells from blood underwent TCR beta sequencing. With random hexamers, reverse transcription was performed on about 0.5 to 1 ug of RNA. A single record per CDR3 protein comes from TCRdb applying MiXCR to the immunoSEQ multiplex PCR reads. The profile shows nearly 110,000 distinct CDR3 sequences, approximately 95% of them singletons.

Source material: CD8+ T cells from PBMCs. The rearrangement uses TRBV27 and TRBJ2-5, with 8 nucleotides matching TRBD1. This receptor was obtained from a human donor with Susac syndrome. The CDR3 region has the DNA TGTGCCAGCAGCGGACAGGGAAAAGAGACCCAGTACTTC. It encodes CASSGQGKETQYF.